This T cell receptor (beta chain) originates from a study of Ad26.COV2.S vaccination and SARS-CoV-2 variants. Treatment in this sample: around 19 received Ad26.COV2.S at low or high dose, single or two shots; a few received placebo; per-sample allocation not given. The investigators took samples on day 63 after the first vaccine or placebo injection. In Boston, the donor was an adult between 18-55 years of age. The CDR3 runs 13 residues. Trimming cost V 6 bases and J 7 bases, with 15 bases left between them. Looked up from germline, CDR1 is MGHRA and CDR2 is YSYEKL. Repertoires were generated with immunoSEQ multiplex PCR, while TCRdb's copy carries only in-frame clones and drops some. The sample has a few hundred thousand clones, around 92% seen once; the top ten hold less than 2%. This clone was seen a handful of times.

The origin of this receptor is a person aged 18-60 years who received the Ad26.COV2.S COVID-19 vaccine or a placebo. Sequenced here: peripheral blood, sampled in a trial of Ad26.COV2.S vaccine versus placebo. The chain recombines TRBV4-1 with TRBJ1-2, with D uncertain. CDR3 bases: TGCGCCAGCAGTGTATGGGAAGGTCCTGGCTACACCTTC. It encodes CASSVWEGPGYTF.